What follows is one T cell receptor beta chain and its context. Antigen specificity is unknown. TCRdb reworked the 5' RACE reads into one entry per CDR3 protein, no DNA. The sample includes 300,000 to 500,000 distinct CDR3 sequences. The source of the sample is a study of T cells expressing NK-cell markers. General study results and limits: A few donors' CD3+CD56-NKG2C+ cells were dominated by the same clonotypes.

Germline V CDR1 and CDR2: KGHDR, SFDVKD. This CDR3 spans 12 amino acids. The V gene is TRBV24-1, the J gene TRBJ1-5; TCRdb gives TRBD1 as the D gene, but with no DNA this cannot be confirmed. This receptor was obtained from a woman in her forties or fifties in good health. Sequenced material: blood T cells: a sorted CD56 or NKG2C T cell subset, CD4+ or CD8+ T cells, or bulk PBMC T cells (not recorded which). CDR3 amino acids: CATSVGGQPQHF.